A single sample is the source of the 12 T cell receptor beta chains below, sequenced in a study of molecular identifiers for immune sequencing clone quantification. TCRdb fed the PCR reads into MiXCR, producing one record per CDR3 protein. In the table there are hundreds of thousands of distinct CDR3 sequences, approximately 20% of which are singletons. The specimen sequenced was naive CD8+ T cells from blood, with Jurkat cell RNA spiked in. The subset here: FACS-sorted CD8+CD4-CCR7+CD45RA+ naive T cells. The receptors stem from a human donor in good health. Some libraries in this study had Jurkat cell RNA spiked in.

A word on this clonotype: The CDR3 ends on some other residue instead of the conserved phenylalanine or tryptophan, so this is likely a read error. The chain employs TRBV19 and TRBJ2-1, with a tentative D call TRBD2 (5 bases). The V end lost 5 bases, the J end lost 8 bases, and 13 bases lay between the germline ends. Germline values: CDR1 LNHDA, CDR2 SQIVND (reference sequence). This CDR3 has 13 residues. CDR3 DNA: TGTGCCAGTAGTCTCGGACTGGTGGATGAGCAGTTCATC. Translating gives CASSLGLVDEQFI.

This clonotype was detected many times. The rearrangement uses TRBV19 and TRBJ2-3; maybe TRBD2 (6 bases). Deletions cut 3 bases from V and 3 bases from J, with 13 bases between. In germline, CDR1 is LNHDA, CDR2 SQIVND (reference sequence). There are 15 residues in the CDR3. The CDR3 DNA reads as TGTGCCAGTAGTATTGACGGGGGAGAGACAGATACGCAGTATTTT. Translated, it gives CASSIDGGETDTQYF. Full variable domain (missing parts from reference TRBV19 and TRBJ2-3): DGGITQSPKYLFRKEGQNVTLSCEQNLNHDAMYWYRQDPGQGLRLIYYSQIVNDFQKGDIAEGYSVSREKKESFPLTVTSAQKNPTAFYLCASSIDGGETDTQYFGPGTRLTVL.

A word on this clonotype: A read error may be the cause here, since a much bigger clone is one base away. V usage is TRBV27 and J usage is TRBJ2-7; D gene unclear. The CDR3 length is 13 residues. CDR1 is MNHEY, CDR2 SMNVEV, per germline (reference sequence). CDR3 sequence: CAGSSAAEDEQYF. The CDR3 DNA sequence: TGTGCCGGCAGTTCCGCCGCAGAAGACGAGCAGTACTTC.

A word on this clonotype: The CDR3 carries no conserved terminal phenylalanine or tryptophan, so it likely arises from a read error. The DNA is omitted, as the CDR3 cannot be located on it reliably, and the CDR3 follows TCRdb's listing. The chain recombines TRBV3-2 with TRBJ2-7; the DNA was not compared with TRBD2, the D call given in the table. TRBV3-2 is termed a pseudogene. The CDR3 has 11 amino acids, counting both end residues. The CDR3 region is CASSQDRPSGD.

This clonotype was counted many times. The rearrangement uses TRBV7-8 and TRBJ2-7; 7 bases align to TRBD2. The junction had 8 bases not matched to a gene; V was cut back by 8 bases and J by 4 bases. This CDR3 contains 13 residues. CDR1 is SGHVS, CDR2 FQNEAQ, per germline. CDR3 in amino acids: CASGIRGVYEQYF. CDR3 nucleotides: TGTGCCAGCGGCATCCGGGGGGTTTACGAGCAGTACTTC. Based on the CDR3 plus reference TRBV7-8 and TRBJ2-7, the full variable domain is GAGVSQSPRYKVAKRGQDVALRCDPISGHVSLFWYQQALGQGPEFLTYFQNEAQLDKSGLPSDRFFAERPEGSVSTLKIQRTQQEDSAVYLCASGIRGVYEQYFGPGTRLTVT.

This chain connects TRBV5-1 to TRBJ2-1, with TRBD1 matching 8 bases. Germline values: CDR1 SGHRS, CDR2 YFSETQ. This CDR3 is built from 14 residues. J lost 8 bases, V lost 7 bases, and 11 bases had no gene match. The CDR3 region is CASFPDRGSDEQFF. The CDR3 DNA reads TGCGCCAGCTTCCCAGACAGGGGTAGCGATGAGCAGTTCTTC.

The table lists this clonotype with a few counts. The gene calls are TRBV7-2 and TRBJ1-5; unclear D gene. The CDR3 is 16 residues long. The V gene lost 2 bases and the J gene lost 2 bases, with 13 bases spanning the gap. CDR1 and CDR2 (germline): SGHTA, FQGNSA. CDR3 nucleotide sequence: TGTGCCAGCAGCTTACTTCGGGAAGAGCGCAATCAGCCCCAGCATTTT. Translated, it gives CASSLLREERNQPQHF.

Note on this clonotype: Being one base from a much bigger clone, this may be a read error. J is TRBJ2-2 and V is TRBV30, with D possibly TRBD2 on 6 matching bases. Germline CDR1 is GTSNPN and CDR2 is SVGIG (reference sequence). This CDR3 spans 14 amino acids. V lost 8 bases, J lost 4 bases, and 17 bases lay in between. CDR3 sequence reads: CARGGHSPTGELFF. CDR3 DNA sequence: TGTGCCCGGGGAGGTCACAGTCCCACCGGGGAGCTGTTTTTT.

The table lists this clonotype with many counts. The CDR3 sequence is CASSPGPGGEQFF. The DNA of the CDR3 is TGCGCCAGCAGCCCTGGGCCCGGCGGCGAGCAGTTCTTC. This rearrangement joins TRBV4-3 to TRBJ2-1; D is uncertain. The CDR3 contains 13 residues. V lost 4 bases, J lost 10 bases, and 14 bases lay in between. Germline V gene lookup returns CDR1 LGHNA and CDR2 YSLEER.

This chain connects TRBV3-1 to TRBJ2-7, with D possibly TRBD1 on 6 matching bases. This CDR3 region has 15 residues. Per the germline V gene, CDR1 is LGHDT and CDR2 is YNNKEL (reference sequence). Trimming stripped 3 bases from V and 5 bases from J, with 17 bases between. CDR3 residues: CASSQILGASHEQYF. The CDR3 DNA follows: TGTGCCAGCAGCCAGATTTTGGGGGCTTCCCACGAGCAGTACTTC.

This clonotype was seen more than once but under ten times. The V gene is TRBV11-2, the J gene TRBJ1-6; a possible D gene is TRBD1 (6 bases). The V end lost 1 base, the J end lost 10 bases, and 14 bases lay between the germline ends. The CDR3 spans 15 residues. Germline CDR1 reads SGHAT; CDR2 reads FQNNGV. CDR3 coding DNA: TGTGCCAGCAGCTTAGGGGGGGGCAGCCGCTCACCCCTCCACTTT. Translating it yields CASSLGGGSRSPLHF.

Regarding this clonotype: Mismatch with germline at one junction end may stem from a read error. The chain has TRBV7-8 and TRBJ1-2, with a weak D call TRBD1 (6 bases). The CDR3 covers 14 residues. Germline lookup yields CDR1 SGHVS and CDR2 FQNEAQ. The chain's CDR3 is CASSLGTGAEGYAF. CDR3 bases: TGTGCCAGCAGCTTAGGGACGGGGGCGGAAGGCTACGCCTTC.